This T cell receptor beta chain was identified in a study of technical replicates of blood from a handful of donors. The V segment lost 3 bases and the J segment 4 bases; nucleotides outside the gene matches: 5. From germline, CDR1 is MGHDK and CDR2 SYGVNS. CDR3 size: 14 residues. Sequencing was performed with immunoSEQ multiplex PCR; in TCRdb, only in-frame clones are kept and a portion is missing. The data show around 62,000 clones, 98% seen once. The receptor was derived from a human donor in good health. Sequencing was carried out using T cells isolated from PBMCs. The chain combines TRBV25-1 with TRBJ1-2; 7 positions match TRBD1. The CDR3 bases are TGTGCCAGCAGTGAGTTCGACAGGGCCTATGGCTACACCTTC. This codes for CASSEFDRAYGYTF.